The clone carrying this T cell receptor (beta chain) has more than one count but fewer than ten. Authors' data handling: Reference gene primers were amplified, and this amplification served to estimate nucleated cell counts. The method was immunoSEQ multiplex PCR; TCRdb's version includes in-frame clones alone and lacks a portion of them. That table supplies the V and J calls and clone size; D and trimming were determined from the DNA. The top ten hold about 6% of the sample, which has around 200,000 clones, 70% to 90% seen once. The data derive from a study of blood T cell repertoires in COVID-19. Study at large: Sites in the United States, Italy and Spain provided acute and convalescent COVID-19 samples. T cells, B-cell-depleted T cells, or PBMCs supplied cDNA or gDNA.

Germline V CDR1 and CDR2: LGHNT, FRNRAP. This CDR3 contains 12 residues. Trimming removed 5 bases from V and 3 bases from J, with 5 bases in between. The genes are TRBV12-5 and TRBJ2-1, with unresolved D. The TCR was taken from a man of 80 years or more with acute or convalescent COVID-19. Material for sequencing was peripheral blood. The CDR3 sequence is CASGTGYNEQFF. Here the CDR3 DNA reads TGTGCTAGTGGTACCGGCTACAATGAGCAGTTCTTC.